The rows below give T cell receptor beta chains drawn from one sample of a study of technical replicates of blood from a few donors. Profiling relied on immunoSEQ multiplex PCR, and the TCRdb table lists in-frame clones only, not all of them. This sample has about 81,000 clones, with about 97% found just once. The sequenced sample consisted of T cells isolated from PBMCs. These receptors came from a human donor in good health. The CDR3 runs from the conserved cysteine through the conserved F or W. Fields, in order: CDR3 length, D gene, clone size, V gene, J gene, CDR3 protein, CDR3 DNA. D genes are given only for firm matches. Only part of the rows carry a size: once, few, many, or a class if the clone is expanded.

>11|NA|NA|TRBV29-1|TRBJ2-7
CSGRGRAKQYF
TGCAGCGGCAGGGGACGGGCCAAGCAGTACTTC
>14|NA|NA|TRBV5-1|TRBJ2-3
CASSLAGNTDTQYF
TGCGCCAGCAGCTTGGCAGGGAATACAGATACGCAGTATTTT
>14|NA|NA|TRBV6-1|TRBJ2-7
CASRTTGLLSEQYF
TGTGCCAGCAGGACGACAGGCCTCCTCAGCGAGCAGTACTTC
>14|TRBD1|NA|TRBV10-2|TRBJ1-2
CASTSDRFHYGYTF
TGCGCCAGCACCTCGGACAGGTTCCACTATGGCTACACCTTC
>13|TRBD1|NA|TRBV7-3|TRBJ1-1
CASRPDRATEAFF
TGTGCCAGCAGACCGGACAGGGCAACTGAAGCTTTCTTT
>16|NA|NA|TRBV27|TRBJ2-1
CASSFYDILRGNEQFF
TGTGCCAGCAGTTTTTATGATATTTTGAGGGGGAATGAGCAGTTCTTC
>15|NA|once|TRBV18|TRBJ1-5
CASSPVVATNQPQHF
TGTGCCAGCTCACCAGTGGTAGCCACTAATCAGCCCCAGCATTTT
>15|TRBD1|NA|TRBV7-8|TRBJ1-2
CASSHPRQGSGGYTF
TGTGCCAGCAGCCACCCGAGACAGGGGTCGGGAGGCTACACCTTC
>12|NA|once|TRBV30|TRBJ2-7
CAWRSLWAEQYF
TGTGCCTGGAGGAGCTTGTGGGCCGAGCAGTACTTC
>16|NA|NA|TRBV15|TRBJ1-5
CATSGTFEDGNQPQHF
TGTGCCACCAGCGGCACGTTCGAGGATGGCAATCAGCCCCAGCATTTT
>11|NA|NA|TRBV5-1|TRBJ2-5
CASRGQETQYF
TGCGCCAGCAGGGGGCAGGAGACCCAGTACTTC
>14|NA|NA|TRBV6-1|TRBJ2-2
CASSGFRGTGELFF
TGTGCCAGCAGTGGTTTTAGAGGGACCGGGGAGCTGTTTTTT
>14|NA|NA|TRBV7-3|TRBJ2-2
CASSVYTNTGELFF
TGTGCCAGCAGCGTGTACACGAACACCGGGGAGCTGTTTTTT
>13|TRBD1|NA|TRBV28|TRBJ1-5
CASKEQGNQPQHF
TGTGCCAGCAAAGAACAGGGGAATCAGCCCCAGCATTTT
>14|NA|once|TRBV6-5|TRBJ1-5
CASSPGQTYRPQHF
TGTGCCAGCAGCCCCGGTCAGACCTACAGGCCCCAGCATTTT
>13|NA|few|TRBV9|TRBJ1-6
CASSDLQGSPLHF
TGTGCCAGCAGCGACTTACAGGGTAGCCCCCTCCACTTT
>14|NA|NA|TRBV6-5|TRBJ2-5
CASSYSRQGETQYF
TGTGCCAGCAGTTACTCGAGGCAGGGAGAGACCCAGTACTTC